Listed below are T cell receptor beta chains from one sample, sequenced in a study of T cells in Graves' hyperthyroidism and ophthalmopathy. TCRdb fed the multiplex PCR reads into MiXCR, producing one record per CDR3 protein. The data contain about 700,000 distinct CDR3 sequences, around 15% of them singletons. The source material was blood. The receptors were sampled from a woman aged 18-35 years with Graves' hyperthyroidism. Both conserved end residues are part of each CDR3. A D gene is named only where the DNA matches it firmly. Rows may omit the clone size; those that give it use once, few, many or a size class.

j_call,clone_size,d_call,v_call,cdr3_nt,cdr3_aa
TRBJ2-4,many,TRBD1,TRBV20-1,TGCAGTGCTAGGGACAGGGGGCGGATTGCCAAAAACATTCAGTACTTC,CSARDRGRIAKNIQYF
TRBJ2-5,few,-,TRBV28,TGTGCCAGCTTTAAATTGGGGCAAGAGACCCAGTACTTC,CASFKLGQETQYF
TRBJ2-7,many,-,TRBV7-2,TGTGCCAGCAGCTTAGACGGGGTCTCCTACGAGCAGTACTTC,CASSLDGVSYEQYF
TRBJ2-6,few,-,TRBV18,TGTGCCAGCTCACCGCAGGGGACCGGGGCCAACGTCCTGACTTTC,CASSPQGTGANVLTF
TRBJ1-2,many,-,TRBV18,TGTGCCAGCTCACCCCGACAGGAGAGCTATGGCTACACCTTC,CASSPRQESYGYTF
TRBJ2-7,many,-,TRBV13,TGTGCCAGCAGCCTTAATGACAGATCCCTCCCCTACGAGCAGTACTTC,CASSLNDRSLPYEQYF
TRBJ1-4,-,-,TRBV28,TGTGCCATCGATGGGGGACATAATGAAAAACTGTTTTTT,CAIDGGHNEKLFF
TRBJ2-2,-,TRBD2,TRBV5-4,TGTGCCAGCAGCTTGGACCCCTTAGCGGGAGAATTCGGGGAGCTGTTTTTT,CASSLDPLAGEFGELFF
TRBJ2-3,many,-,TRBV28,TGTGCCAGCAGGCTCAGCGGCACAGATACGCAGTATTTT,CASRLSGTDTQYF
TRBJ1-3,few,TRBD1,TRBV28,TGTGCCAGCAGTTCCGGATCCCAACCCGGGACAGGGGCTGGAAACACCATATATTTT,CASSSGSQPGTGAGNTIYF
TRBJ2-7,many,-,TRBV2,TGTGCCAGCAGTGAAGCCGGGACAAACGAGCAGTACTTC,CASSEAGTNEQYF
TRBJ2-6,-,-,TRBV27,TGTGCCAGCAGTCCTCAGGTGATCAGCTCTGGGGCCAACGTCCTGACTTTC,CASSPQVISSGANVLTF
TRBJ2-5,few,-,TRBV19,TGTGCCAGTAAAGACAGCTTCATAGGGACCCAGTACTTC,CASKDSFIGTQYF
TRBJ2-1,few,-,TRBV20-1,TGCAGTGCTAGGTCCCTCCGGGAGCAGTTCTTC,CSARSLREQFF
TRBJ2-5,-,-,TRBV4-1,TGCGCCAGCAGCCAACGGCGATCGGGCGAGACCCAGTACTTC,CASSQRRSGETQYF
TRBJ1-1,-,-,TRBV7-9,TGTGCCAGCAGCCCCACCTACGCCCTTGAAGCTTTCTTT,CASSPTYALEAFF
TRBJ2-3,many,-,TRBV18,TGTGCCAGCTCACTCCAGGGTTCCACAGATACGCAGTATTTT,CASSLQGSTDTQYF
TRBJ2-5,-,-,TRBV6-1,TGTGCCAGCAGTTCGGGACCCGCGGAGACCCAGTACTTC,CASSSGPAETQYF
TRBJ2-3,few,TRBD2,TRBV11-2,TGTGCCAGCCGGCGGGAGGGCCAAGATACGCAGTATTTT,CASRREGQDTQYF
TRBJ2-1,few,TRBD1,TRBV5-5,TGTGCCAGCCTTAAATCCCGGGACAGGTCCAATGAGCAGTTCTTC,CASLKSRDRSNEQFF
TRBJ1-2,few,-,TRBV20-1,TGCAGTGCTAGAGCCGGCCAGGCCCAAGGGTATGGCTACACCTTC,CSARAGQAQGYGYTF
TRBJ1-2,few,-,TRBV2,TGTGCCGGCAGTGTCACATATGGCTACACCTTC,CAGSVTYGYTF
TRBJ2-5,-,-,TRBV3-1,TGTGCCAGCAGCCAATCTCAAGAGGCCCAGTACTTC,CASSQSQEAQYF
TRBJ2-7,-,-,TRBV29-1,TGCAGCGTTCTCGGGCAGTACTTC,CSVLGQYF
TRBJ2-1,-,-,TRBV4-1,TGCGCCAGCAGCCCACCGGCCCATAGAGGCGATGCTGAGCAGTTCTTC,CASSPPAHRGDAEQFF
TRBJ1-1,once,-,TRBV7-3,TGTGCCAGCAGCTTAGTGCAGGGGAGTAGGACTGAAGCTTTCTTT,CASSLVQGSRTEAFF
TRBJ2-7,many,-,TRBV7-2,TGTGCCAGCAGCATAACTGGGACTTCTAGCTCCTACGAGCAGTACTTC,CASSITGTSSSYEQYF
TRBJ2-5,-,TRBD2,TRBV11-2,TGTGCCAGCAGCTCCTCTTTAGTGGAGCGGGAGGTTCCTCGGGCACAGTACTTC,CASSSSLVEREVPRAQYF
TRBJ1-4,few,-,TRBV7-2,TGTGCCAGCAGCCCCGGGGGGTGGGGAAATGAAAAACTGTTTTTT,CASSPGGWGNEKLFF
TRBJ2-7,many,TRBD1,TRBV11-1,TGTGCCAGCAGCCCCCATCCCGGGACAGGGGGCATGGTGCAGTACTTC,CASSPHPGTGGMVQYF
TRBJ1-4,many,-,TRBV20-1,TGCAGTGCTAGATCGTGGGGGGTGAATGAAAAACTGTTTTTT,CSARSWGVNEKLFF
TRBJ2-5,-,TRBD2,TRBV4-1,TGCGCCAGCAGCCAAGATTATAGGTCCCTTGGGGGGGGACCCCAAGAGACCCAGTACTTC,CASSQDYRSLGGGPQETQYF
TRBJ1-1,many,TRBD1,TRBV6-2/TRBV6-3,TGTGCCAGCAGTTGGGGACAGACCATGAACACTGAAGCTTTCTTT,CASSWGQTMNTEAFF